The rows below give T cell receptor beta chains drawn from one sample of a study of T cells in Graves' hyperthyroidism and ophthalmopathy. Each CDR3 protein gets one entry after TCRdb re-called the multiplex PCR reads with MiXCR. Of roughly 560,000 distinct CDR3 sequences in the sample, about 15% were seen once. Specimen: blood. The receptor set was obtained from a woman aged 40 to 50 with Graves' ophthalmopathy. Each CDR3 is given with its conserved first and last residue. A D gene is named only where the DNA matches it firmly. Clone size is not always given. Where it is, it says once, few, many or a class for expanded clones.

>NA|many|TRBJ1-1|TRBV19
CASRSLGGNTEAFF
TGTGCCAGTAGGTCCCTCGGCGGCAACACTGAAGCTTTCTTT
>NA|many|TRBJ1-5|TRBV10-3
CAISESALVKANQPQHF
TGTGCCATCAGTGAGTCTGCCCTAGTCAAGGCAAATCAGCCCCAGCATTTT
>TRBD1|many|TRBJ1-5|TRBV28
CASAQGELHQPQHF
TGTGCCAGTGCCCAGGGGGAATTACATCAGCCCCAGCATTTT
>TRBD1|NA|TRBJ1-2|TRBV29-1
CSVDRTGRKYGYTF
TGCAGCGTGGACCGGACAGGGAGAAAGTACGGCTACACCTTC
>TRBD1|many|TRBJ2-7|TRBV29-1
CSVEDRVRREQYF
TGCAGCGTTGAGGACAGGGTTCGGAGGGAGCAGTACTTC
>NA|NA|TRBJ1-5|TRBV7-2
CASSLALSRGFDQPQHF
TGTGCCAGCAGCTTAGCCCTTTCTCGGGGGTTTGATCAGCCCCAGCATTTT
>NA|NA|TRBJ1-1|TRBV13
CASSFGTFNTEAFF
TGTGCCAGCAGCTTCGGGACTTTTAACACTGAAGCTTTCTTT
>NA|many|TRBJ2-7|TRBV20-1
CSARYSSYEQYF
TGCAGTGCTAGATACAGCTCCTACGAGCAGTACTTC
>TRBD1|many|TRBJ1-1|TRBV6-1
CASSVIGQGGAFF
TGTGCCAGCAGTGTAATAGGACAGGGGGGCGCTTTCTTT
>NA|many|TRBJ1-1|TRBV18
CASSPPPGNTEAFF
TGTGCCAGCTCACCACCTCCGGGGAACACTGAAGCTTTCTTT
>TRBD1|many|TRBJ1-1|TRBV6-5
CASSYDRDRLNTEAFF
TGTGCCAGCAGTTACGACAGGGACAGACTGAACACTGAAGCTTTCTTT
>TRBD1|many|TRBJ2-5|TRBV7-8
CASSLEGQMTETQYF
TGTGCCAGCAGCTTAGAGGGACAGATGACAGAGACCCAGTACTTC
>NA|many|TRBJ2-7|TRBV11-3
CASSLSRNYEQYF
TGTGCCAGCAGCTTATCCCGGAACTACGAGCAGTACTTC
>NA|many|TRBJ2-7|TRBV27
CASSRTLVFEQYF
TGTGCCAGCAGTCGAACCCTAGTCTTCGAGCAGTACTTC
>TRBD2|NA|TRBJ2-2|TRBV28
CASIPGLANTGELFF
TGTGCCAGCATTCCGGGACTAGCGAACACCGGGGAGCTGTTTTTT
>NA|many|TRBJ2-7|TRBV28
CASSLVGTHEQYF
TGTGCCAGCAGTTTAGTGGGAACCCACGAGCAGTACTTC
>NA|NA|TRBJ2-2|TRBV28
CASSLIGEAGELFF
TGTGCCAGCAGTTTAATCGGGGAGGCCGGGGAGCTGTTTTTT
>NA|many|TRBJ2-2|TRBV7-8
CASSLGGYNTGELFF
TGTGCCAGCAGCTTGGGGGGCTACAACACCGGGGAGCTGTTTTTT
>TRBD1|many|TRBJ2-5|TRBV6-2/TRBV6-3
CASTTGGQETQYF
TGTGCCAGCACGACAGGGGGCCAAGAGACCCAGTACTTC
>NA|many|TRBJ2-5|TRBV11-1
CASSSYPDSPGAETQYF
TGTGCCAGCAGCTCATACCCGGACAGCCCTGGGGCAGAGACCCAGTACTTC
>NA|few|TRBJ2-7|TRBV7-9
CASSWPGSDEQYF
TGTGCCAGCAGCTGGCCAGGGAGCGACGAGCAGTACTTC
>TRBD2|NA|TRBJ2-5|TRBV27
CASSPRTSGSQTQYF
TGTGCCAGCAGTCCTCGGACTAGCGGGAGTCAGACCCAGTACTTC
>TRBD2|many|TRBJ2-7|TRBV15
CATSRPAGEGTEQYF
TGTGCCACCAGCAGACCCGCTGGGGAGGGCACCGAGCAGTACTTC
>TRBD2|few|TRBJ2-5|TRBV28
CASSADPGLAGETQYF
TGTGCCAGCAGTGCGGATCCGGGACTAGCCGGGGAGACCCAGTACTTC
>TRBD1|many|TRBJ1-5|TRBV12-3/TRBV12-4
CASSGGQGVWSNQPQHF
TGTGCCAGCAGTGGGGGACAGGGGGTATGGAGCAATCAGCCCCAGCATTTT
>TRBD2|many|TRBJ2-7|TRBV12-3/TRBV12-4
CASSKKAGPLFEQYF
TGTGCCAGCAGTAAAAAAGCGGGACCCCTCTTCGAGCAGTACTTC